Presented here are 22 T cell receptor beta chains from one specimen sequenced in a study of T cells of healthy individuals. TCRdb used MiXCR to reprocess the 5' RACE reads, holding one entry per CDR3 protein. In the table there are 85,000 to 100,000 distinct CDR3 sequences, about 16% of which are singletons. The origin of the receptors is a human donor in good health.

The chain couples TRBV21-1 to TRBJ2-7; the D call of TRBD1 is as the table states it, not checked on the DNA. TRBV21-1 represents a pseudogene. The CDR3 sequence is 12 residues long. The CDR3 spells CASAQGAHEQYF. The CDR3 DNA reads as TGTGCCAGCGCGCAGGGTGCCCACGAGCAGTACTTC.

Only a few counts were recorded for this clonotype. CDR3 sequence (DNA): TGCGCCAGCAGCCCGGGAGGGGAAGGAAACACCATATATTTT. Protein product: CASSPGGEGNTIYF. The chain joins TRBV5-1 to TRBJ1-3, with D possibly being TRBD1 (5 bases). This CDR3 has 14 residues. The germline gives CDR1 SGHRS, CDR2 YFSETQ. V was pared by 4 bases and J by 4 bases, with 12 bases between. Filled out from reference TRBV5-1 and TRBJ1-3, the complete variable domain reads KAGVTQTPRYLIKTRGQQVTLSCSPISGHRSVSWYQQTPGQGLQFLFEYFSETQRNKGNFPGRFSGRQFSNSRSEMNVSTLELGDSALYLCASSPGGEGNTIYFGEGSWLTVV.

This clonotype was detected many times. This sequence joins TRBV20-1 and TRBJ1-2; D remains ambiguous. CDR3 size: 12 residues. Germline V lookup: CDR1 DFQATT, CDR2 SNEGSKA (reference sequence). The V end lost 3 bases, the J end lost 2 bases, and 7 bases lay between the germline ends. The CDR3 protein is CSASDRNYGYTF. CDR3 DNA sequence: TGCAGTGCTAGCGATAGGAACTATGGCTACACCTTC.

The chain uses TRBV7-2 and TRBJ2-7, with TRBD1 identical over 8 bases. V gave up 3 bases and J gave up 3 bases; unmatched junction bases: 4. The CDR3 consists of 14 residues. Germline CDR1 is SGHTA and CDR2 is FQGNSA. DNA of the CDR3: TGTGCCAGCAGCTTGAGGGACAGGAGCTACGAGCAGTACTTC. This sequence encodes CASSLRDRSYEQYF.

This clonotype was seen only a few times. The chain joins TRBV4-2 to TRBJ2-1, with unresolved D. This CDR3 has 12 amino acids. CDR1 is LGHNA, CDR2 YNFKEQ, per germline. V lost 0 bases and J 9 bases, leaving 6 bases between the germline ends. This CDR3 reads CASSQDLPEQFF. CDR3 in DNA: TGTGCCAGCAGCCAAGATCTGCCTGAGCAGTTCTTC.

This clonotype came up many times. The V call is TRBV10-3, the J call TRBJ2-5; TRBD1 matches 10 bases. Germline CDR1 reads ENHRY; CDR2 reads SYGVKD. CDR3 length: 15 amino acids. Unmatched junction bases numbered 6, after V lost 6 bases and J lost 2 bases. The CDR3 nucleotides read TGTGCCATCAGGAGACAGGGGGCGGCACAAGAGACCCAGTACTTC. Protein: CAIRRQGAAQETQYF.

This clonotype has only a few counts. The chain carries TRBV3-1 and TRBJ2-1; 9 bases agree with TRBD1. V lost 4 bases and J lost 7; bases outside the gene matches: 11. Germline V gene data show CDR1 as LGHDT and CDR2 as YNNKEL (reference sequence). CDR3 length: 16 amino acids. The CDR3 DNA reads as TGTGCCAGCAGCCGGGTCGGGGACAGGGCAGGTAATGAGCAGTTCTTC. The encoded protein is CASSRVGDRAGNEQFF.

This clonotype has at least ten counts. The rearrangement uses TRBV7-8 and TRBJ2-7; D is uncertain. The CDR3 length is 15 residues. V lost 2 bases and J lost 3, with 14 bases in between. Germline CDR1 reads SGHVS; CDR2 reads FQNEAQ. The CDR3 DNA reads as TGTGCCAGCAGCTTAATGAGTGCCAACAACTACGAGCAGTACTTC. Its translation: CASSLMSANNYEQYF. Full variable domain (remainder filled in from reference TRBV7-8 and TRBJ2-7): GAGVSQSPRYKVAKRGQDVALRCDPISGHVSLFWYQQALGQGPEFLTYFQNEAQLDKSGLPSDRFFAERPEGSVSTLKIQRTQQEDSAVYLCASSLMSANNYEQYFGPGTRLTVT.

This clonotype has more than one count but fewer than ten. This chain links TRBV2 with TRBJ1-1; D gene unclear. The V end lost 1 base, the J end lost 5 bases, and 8 bases lay between the germline ends. Germline V gene sequence: CDR1 SNHLY, CDR2 FYNNEI. The CDR3 sequence is 13 residues long. CDR3 residues: CASSEGGFTEAFF. CDR3 nucleotides: TGTGCCAGCAGTGAAGGAGGGTTTACTGAAGCTTTCTTT.

This chain links TRBV12-3 or TRBV12-4 with TRBJ2-4; TRBD2 matches at 12 bases. V lost 5 bases, J lost 2 bases, and 7 bases stayed unmatched. This CDR3 contains 17 residues. The CDR3 sequence is CASSPASGRAPKNIQYF. The CDR3 DNA reads TGTGCCAGCAGTCCGGCTAGCGGGAGGGCCCCCAAAAACATTCAGTACTTC.

V and J are TRBV4-3 and TRBJ1-2; 10 bases are shared with TRBD1. The length of the CDR3 is 12 residues. The germline gives CDR1 LGHNA, CDR2 YSLEER. J gave up 8 bases and V 5 bases, and 2 bases lay outside the gene matches. CDR3 sequence (DNA): TGCGCCAGCAGCGACAGGGGGCAAGGCTACACCTTC. Translated, it gives CASSDRGQGYTF.

This clonotype turned up a few times. J is TRBJ1-6 and V is TRBV29-1; TRBD1 matches at 8 bases. V lost 6 bases to trimming and J lost 0 bases; unmatched junction nucleotides: 4. The germline CDR1 and CDR2 sequences are SQVTM and ANQGSEA. The CDR3 spans 15 residues. The CDR3 sequence is CSVDRASSYNSPLHF. For the CDR3, the DNA is TGCAGCGTGGACAGGGCCAGCTCCTATAATTCACCCCTCCACTTT.

In its sample, this clonotype was seen a few times. This rearrangement joins TRBV4-3 to TRBJ2-5, with TRBD1 matching over 9 bases. The CDR3 sequence is 15 residues long. With 4 bases clipped from V and 4 bases from J, the junction kept 7 bases outside the gene matches. Germline loops: CDR1 LGHNA, CDR2 YSLEER. The CDR3 loop reads CASSPRQGEGETQYF. The CDR3 DNA follows: TGCGCCAGCAGCCCTAGACAGGGGGAAGGAGAGACCCAGTACTTC.

This clonotype was observed at least ten times. For the CDR3, the DNA is TGCGCCAGCAGCGCGGGAGAGGTGAGGACGCAGTATTTT. This sequence encodes CASSAGEVRTQYF. The V and J genes are TRBV4-3 and TRBJ2-3, with 7 bases aligning to TRBD2. CDR3 length: 13 residues. CDR1 is LGHNA, CDR2 YSLEER, per germline. Losses at the gene ends were 5 bases for V and 9 bases for J; bases not matched to a gene: 8.

This clonotype has a count of ten or more. The chain is built from TRBV21-1 and TRBJ2-5; the tabulated D call, TRBD1, remains unverified against the DNA. TRBV21-1 is described as a pseudogene. The length of the CDR3 is 16 residues. The CDR3 coding sequence is TGTGCCAGCAGCAGAGGTGGGACGGACTACCTAGTGACCCAGTACTTC. Translation gives CASSRGGTDYLVTQYF.

V and J are TRBV28 and TRBJ2-5; unclear D gene. Looked up from germline, CDR1 is MDHEN and CDR2 is SYDVKM. This CDR3 comprises 12 residues. Trimming pared 6 bases from V and 7 bases from J, leaving 12 bases between. The CDR3 DNA is TGTGCCAGCAGCCCCGGGCAATGGACCCAGTACTTC. It specifies CASSPGQWTQYF.

The CDR3 region is CASSLWGLTGKFDYGYTF. CDR3 in DNA: TGTGCCAGCAGTTTATGGGGATTGACAGGGAAGTTTGACTATGGCTACACCTTC. The rearrangement links TRBV28 to TRBJ1-2; 7 bases fit TRBD1. The V and J ends lost 0 bases and 3 bases, in that order; junction bases with no gene match: 13. The germline V gene has CDR1 MDHEN and CDR2 SYDVKM. This CDR3 contains 18 residues.

The gene calls are TRBV11-1 and TRBJ2-3; 8 positions match TRBD2. The V segment lost 1 base and the J segment 2 bases; nucleotides outside the gene matches: 5. The CDR3 extends over 16 amino acids. Germline lookup yields CDR1 SGHAT and CDR2 FQDESV (reference sequence). In nucleotides, the CDR3 is TGTGCCAGCAGCTTAGACGGCGGGGGGAACACAGATACGCAGTATTTT. It translates to CASSLDGGGNTDTQYF.

V gene TRBV28 combines with J gene TRBJ2-5; the match to TRBD2 covers 9 bases. V lost 5 bases, J lost 5 bases, and 9 bases stayed unmatched. CDR3 length equals 15 residues. Germline CDR1 MDHEN, CDR2 SYDVKM. The CDR3 DNA reads TGTGCCAGCAGTCAAATTAGCGGGAGCACCGAGACCCAGTACTTC. Protein: CASSQISGSTETQYF.

This clonotype occurred a few times. The V call is TRBV10-2, the J call TRBJ2-1, with TRBD2 identical over 8 bases. Germline CDR1 reads WSHSY; CDR2 reads SAAADI. Trimming cost V 6 bases and J 5 bases; bases outside gene matches: 15. The CDR3 spans 17 residues. CDR3 loop: CASRARVSGDPNNEQFF. The CDR3 DNA follows: TGCGCCAGCAGGGCGAGGGTTAGCGGGGATCCTAACAATGAGCAGTTCTTC.

This clonotype was seen more than once but under ten times. The CDR3 DNA reads as TGCAGTGCGCTAACAGGGAATCTAGAGACCCAGTACTTC. Translation gives CSALTGNLETQYF. The chain is built from TRBV20-1 and TRBJ2-5, with D maybe TRBD1 (6 bases). CDR1 and CDR2 (germline): DFQATT, SNEGSKA (reference sequence). Trimming took off 6 bases at V and 4 bases at J, with 15 bases between the two ends. The CDR3 length is 13 residues.

This sequence joins TRBV15 and TRBJ1-5, with a weak D call TRBD1 (5 bases). CDR1 and CDR2 from the germline V gene are LNHNV and YYDKDF (reference sequence). Trimming left V 0 bases short and J 3 bases short, with 9 bases between. CDR3 length equals 15 residues. CDR3 DNA: TGTGCCACCAGCAGAGATCTGGGGACCAATCAGCCCCAGCATTTT. It is translated as CATSRDLGTNQPQHF.